Following are 15 T cell receptor beta chains from one sample sequenced in a study of blood T cells in healthy people across ages. Combining a sample-barcoded 5' primer with a J-beta primer mix, a second PCR ran for roughly 7 to 11 cycles. Using its own MiXCR run on the 5' RACE reads, TCRdb lists one record per CDR3 protein. The sample lists roughly 860,000 distinct CDR3 sequences, roughly 60% occurring once. What was sequenced was blood. The receptors here all came from a man aged 30-40 years in good health.

This clonotype was seen a handful of times. The chain uses TRBV29-1 and TRBJ1-2, with D maybe TRBD1 (5 bases). The V end lost 7 bases, the J end lost 5 bases, and 14 bases lay between the germline ends. The CDR3 is made up of 12 amino acids. CDR1 is SQVTM, CDR2 ANQGSEA, per germline. The CDR3 sequence is CSALAGDYGYTF. The CDR3 DNA reads TGCAGCGCCTTGGCGGGGGATTATGGCTACACCTTC. Full variable domain (outside the CDR3, taken from reference TRBV29-1 and TRBJ1-2): SAVISQKPSRDICQRGTSLTIQCQVDSQVTMMFWYRQQPGQSLTLIATANQGSEATYESGFVIDKFPISRPNLTFSTLTVSNMSPEDSSIYLCSALAGDYGYTFGSGTRLTVV.

The chain recombines TRBV5-1 with TRBJ2-7, with D perhaps TRBD1 or TRBD2 (6 bases each). Per the germline V gene, CDR1 is SGHRS and CDR2 is YFSETQ. Trimming left V 7 bases short and J 6 bases short, with 14 bases between. This CDR3 contains 12 residues. In nucleotides, the CDR3 is TGCGCCAGCCAGCTTACGGGGGCCGAGCAGTACTTC. This gives the protein CASQLTGAEQYF. Based on the CDR3 plus reference TRBV5-1 and TRBJ2-7, the full variable domain is KAGVTQTPRYLIKTRGQQVTLSCSPISGHRSVSWYQQTPGQGLQFLFEYFSETQRNKGNFPGRFSGRQFSNSRSEMNVSTLELGDSALYLCASQLTGAEQYFGPGTRLTVT.

Here the CDR3 reads CSAYGLAGADEQYF. CDR3 sequence (DNA): TGCAGTGCTTACGGACTAGCGGGGGCGGACGAGCAGTACTTC. V gene TRBV20-1 combines with J gene TRBJ2-5; 13 bases align to TRBD2. The J call may be mistaken, given a closer DNA end match to TRBJ2-7. The CDR3 is made up of 14 amino acids. Germline CDR1 DFQATT, CDR2 SNEGSKA (reference sequence).

The genes are TRBV6-2 or TRBV6-3 and TRBJ2-7; D ambiguous. CDR1 MNHEY and CDR2 SVGEGT come from the germline V gene. V dropped 7 bases and J dropped 5 bases, with 9 bases sitting between them. The CDR3 totals 11 residues. The CDR3 loop reads CASNGIHEQYF. The CDR3 nucleotides read TGTGCCAGCAATGGAATACACGAGCAGTACTTC.

This clonotype was seen more than once but under ten times. The chain recombines TRBV7-2 with TRBJ2-1, with 7 bases identical to TRBD2. The CDR3 runs 14 residues. Germline CDR1 reads SGHTA; CDR2 reads FQGNSA. V trimming: 6 bases; J trimming: 9 bases; junction bases outside the gene matches: 11. The CDR3 sequence: CASSLGQRGPEQFF. The CDR3 DNA reads as TGTGCCAGCAGTCTTGGGCAGCGGGGTCCTGAGCAGTTCTTC.

The rearrangement links TRBV28 to TRBJ2-1, with TRBD2 identical over 12 bases. V lost 5 bases and J lost 9; bases outside the gene matches: 8. CDR3 size: 15 residues. The germline CDR1 and CDR2 sequences are MDHEN and SYDVKM. As DNA, the CDR3 is TGTGCCAGCAGTCTTAGACTAGCGGGGGTATCTGAGCAGTTCTTC. This sequence encodes CASSLRLAGVSEQFF.

The CDR3 here is CASSLTRTGVHEQYF. In nucleotides, the CDR3 is TGTGCCAGCAGCTTAACCCGGACAGGGGTCCACGAGCAGTACTTC. The gene calls are TRBV11-2 and TRBJ2-7; 9 nucleotides line up with TRBD1. Germline values: CDR1 SGHAT, CDR2 FQNNGV. The trim removed 2 bases at V and 5 bases at J, leaving 7 bases unmatched. The CDR3 covers 15 residues.

This sequence joins TRBV28 and TRBJ2-5; the match to TRBD2 covers 11 bases. The V gene's germline CDR1 is MDHEN and CDR2 SYDVKM. This CDR3 region has 17 residues. V lost 4 bases to trimming and J lost 4 bases; unmatched junction nucleotides: 11. The DNA for the CDR3 is TGTGCCAGCAGTTCGTTTGAACTAGCGGGGGTTTTAGAGACCCAGTACTTC. Its translation: CASSSFELAGVLETQYF.

The chain carries TRBV7-9 and TRBJ1-5, with D possibly being TRBD1 (5 bases). Per germline, CDR1 SEHNR and CDR2 FQNEAQ (reference sequence). V was cut by 1 base and J by 5 bases, with 21 bases left in between. The CDR3 has 18 amino acids. The CDR3 bases are TGTGCCAGCAGCTTAGAACCCTCTAGTCGGGACGTATATCAGCCCCAGCATTTT. Translating gives CASSLEPSSRDVYQPQHF.

The chain employs TRBV7-9 and TRBJ1-5; 7 bases align to TRBD1. CDR1 and CDR2 from the germline V gene are SEHNR and FQNEAQ (reference sequence). The CDR3 runs 13 residues. Germline trimming cut 1 base from V and 7 bases from J; bases unmatched to any gene: 1. CDR3 amino acids: CASSLGGQQPQHF. CDR3 sequence (DNA): TGTGCCAGCAGCTTAGGGGGACAGCAGCCCCAGCATTTT.

V and J are TRBV4-3 and TRBJ2-7; D may correspond to TRBD1 or TRBD2 (5 bases each). Germline CDR1 reads LGHNA; CDR2 reads YSLEER. V was trimmed by 0 bases and J by 7 bases, leaving 16 bases between them. This CDR3 has 15 amino acids. CDR3 nucleotide sequence: TGCGCCAGCAGCCAAGATGAGACAGACTACAATGAGCAGTACTTC. Translation gives CASSQDETDYNEQYF.

The chain uses TRBV9 and TRBJ2-7, with a possible D match to TRBD1 (5 bases). V was clipped by 3 bases and J by 2 bases, with 12 bases between them. Looked up from germline, CDR1 is SGDLS and CDR2 is YYNGEE. The CDR3 sequence is 14 residues long. CDR3: CASSEGGAPYEQYF. In DNA, the CDR3 is TGTGCCAGCAGCGAGGGTGGGGCTCCCTACGAGCAGTACTTC. The variable domain in full, completed from reference TRBV9 and TRBJ2-7, reads DSGVTQTPKHLITATGQRVTLRCSPRSGDLSVYWYQQSLDQGLQFLIQYYNGEERAKGNILERFSAQQFPDLHSELNLSSLELGDSALYFCASSEGGAPYEQYFGPGTRLTVT.

This clonotype is a singleton in its sample. The chain couples TRBV10-3 to TRBJ1-4; weak D call: TRBD1 (5 bases). The CDR3 is 13 residues long. CDR1 and CDR2 from the germline V gene are ENHRY and SYGVKD. With 7 bases removed from V and 5 bases from J, the gap between germline ends came to 11 bases. In DNA form, the CDR3 reads TGTGCCATCACTAGGGACCAAAATGAAAAACTGTTTTTT. It yields the protein CAITRDQNEKLFF.

The gene calls are TRBV12-3 or TRBV12-4 and TRBJ2-7, with 7 positions matching TRBD1. CDR3 length: 15 residues. The V segment lost 3 bases and the J segment 10 bases; nucleotides outside the gene matches: 15. CDR3 in amino acids: CASSFDPGQKYIQYF. CDR3 sequence (DNA): TGTGCCAGCAGTTTCGACCCGGGACAGAAGTATATTCAGTACTTC.

V usage is TRBV6-5 and J usage is TRBJ2-7, with 11 bases matching TRBD2. The J call may be in error: the DNA end matches TRBJ2-5 better. Germline CDR1 and CDR2: MNHEY and SVGAGI. The CDR3 has 16 residues. The CDR3 loop is CASSYSLAGGKETQYF. In DNA, the CDR3 is TGTGCCAGCAGTTACTCCCTAGCGGGGGGCAAAGAGACCCAGTACTTC.